Presented here are 16 T cell receptor beta chains from one specimen sequenced in a study of tumor-infiltrating lymphocytes in primary liver carcinoma. From unsorted bulk tissue weighing about 20-32 mg, DNA and RNA were co-extracted. The template, roughly 0.45 ug total RNA, yielded TCR beta cDNA made with a constant-region primer. The TCR beta library was amplified through three nested multiplex PCR rounds in a modified ARM-PCR procedure. It was with TRBV1-TRBV30 forward primers and a C-beta reverse primer that the first two PCR rounds were run, at roughly 9 cycles each. Via MiXCR, TCRdb re-called the multiplex PCR reads, giving one row per CDR3 protein. The repertoire holds tens of thousands of distinct CDR3 sequences, with over 65% as singletons. The sample comprised liver tumor tissue from sampling region 3. As for subset: tumor region T3, left-lateral pole. These receptors all come from a man in his forties with primary liver carcinoma and hepatitis B virus infection.

On this clonotype: At one end the junction does not follow the germline gene, possibly because of a read error. The V gene is TRBV5-4, the J gene TRBJ2-5, with D maybe TRBD2 (6 bases). CDR3 size: 15 residues. Germline V CDR1 and CDR2: SGHNT, YYREEE (reference sequence). The CDR3 spells CASSLAGTGGVTQYF. DNA for the CDR3: TGTGCCAGCAGCTTGGCCGGGACTGGCGGTGTGACCCAATACTTC.

In the case of this clonotype: Compared with germline, one end of the junction differs, possibly owing to a read error. The V gene is TRBV4-1, the J gene TRBJ2-3; 12 nucleotides line up with TRBD2. This CDR3 region has 16 residues. CDR1 and CDR2 from the germline V gene are MGHRA and YSYEKL. CDR3 in amino acids: CSSSQRLAGDTDTRYF. The CDR3 region has the DNA TGCTCCAGCAGCCAACGACTAGCGGGAGACACAGATACGCGGTATTTT.

On this clonotype itself: The germline gene is not matched at one end of the junction; a read error may be the cause. The chain employs TRBV5-5 and TRBJ2-7; D call uncertain. CDR1 and CDR2 from the germline V gene are SGHKS and YYEKEE (reference sequence). The CDR3 is made up of 17 amino acids. CDR3 sequence reads: CASSLGQHLTRPYERYF. The DNA of the CDR3 is TGTGCCAGCAGCTTGGGGCAACACCTGACTCGGCCCTATGAGCGGTACTTC.

The J gene is TRBJ2-1, the V gene TRBV4-2; a possible D gene is TRBD2 (5 bases). V lost 10 bases to trimming and J lost 8 bases, with 24 bases between them. CDR1 LGHNA and CDR2 YNFKEQ come from the germline V gene. CDR3 length: 15 amino acids. The CDR3 DNA reads as TGTGCCACTAGCCAAGCGTCTAGCAGGCTACATGAGCAGTTCTTC. Amino acid sequence: CATSQASSRLHEQFF.

This clonotype was recorded many times. The gene calls are TRBV29-1 and TRBJ1-1, with 7 positions matching TRBD1. Germline CDR1 and CDR2: SQVTM and ANQGSEA. There are 12 residues in the CDR3. The V segment lost 6 bases and the J segment 4 bases; nucleotides outside the gene matches: 5. The CDR3: CSVETGSTEAFF. DNA of the CDR3: TGCAGCGTCGAGACAGGGAGCACTGAAGCTTTCTTT.

The chain links TRBV5-1 to TRBJ2-2; D is uncertain. The CDR3 totals 14 residues. V was trimmed by 10 bases and J by 6 bases, leaving 19 bases between them. The germline V gene encodes CDR1 SGHRS and CDR2 YFSETQ. This CDR3 reads CACSLERIPGELFF. In nucleotides, the CDR3 is TGCGCCTGTAGCTTGGAAAGGATCCCCGGGGAGCTGTTTTTT.

In regard to this clonotype: At one end the junction does not follow the germline gene, possibly because of a read error. The chain couples TRBV11-2 to TRBJ2-7, with 9 bases fitting TRBD1. The germline CDR1 and CDR2 sequences are SGHAT and FQNNGV. The CDR3 runs to 16 residues. For the CDR3, the DNA is TGTACCAGCAGCTTCATACAGGGGGCCTTACATAACAAGCAGTACTTC. Its translation is CTSSFIQGALHNKQYF.

This clonotype has a handful of counts. The chain carries TRBV4-2 and TRBJ2-3; the match to TRBD2 covers 14 bases. V shed 2 bases, J shed 3 bases, and the junction held 4 bases outside the gene matches. Germline V lookup: CDR1 LGHNA, CDR2 YNFKEQ. This CDR3 has 17 residues. CDR3 amino acids: CASSQRGTSGRTDTQYF. CDR3 DNA sequence: TGTGCCAGCAGCCAAAGAGGGACTAGCGGGAGAACAGATACGCAGTATTTT.

At least ten counts were recorded for this clonotype. This may arise from a read error, as a much more abundant clone is one base away. This sequence joins TRBV10-3 and TRBJ2-7; D is ambiguous. Trimming took 4 bases from V and 2 from J, leaving 12 bases between them. Germline V gene sequence: CDR1 ENHRY, CDR2 SYGVKD. The CDR3 contains 14 residues. CDR3 sequence (DNA): TGTGCCATCAGTGGTGGTCAAAACCCCTACGAGCAGTACTTC. Protein: CAISGGQNPYEQYF.

With regard to this clonotype: The CDR3 ends on some other residue instead of the conserved phenylalanine or tryptophan, so this is likely a read error. The chain has TRBV30 and TRBJ2-2; 10 bases fit TRBD2. CDR1 is GTSNPN, CDR2 SVGIG, per germline (reference sequence). There are 17 residues in the CDR3. V lost 4 bases, J lost 0 bases, and 8 bases stayed unmatched. The CDR3 nucleotides read TGTGCCTGGAATGTACGGACTAGCGGTCCGAACACCGGGGAGCTGTTTCTT. Encoded protein: CAWNVRTSGPNTGELFL.

To note about this clonotype: It may be a read error: a sequence one base away is much more abundant. The CDR3 does not end in the conserved phenylalanine or tryptophan, so this is likely a read error. V usage is TRBV7-9 and J usage is TRBJ2-5; D not certain. CDR1 and CDR2 (germline): SEHNR, FQNEAQ (reference sequence). CDR3 length: 15 residues. CDR3 loop: CASSLVHVSQEAQYS. In nucleotides, the CDR3 is TGTGCCAGCAGCTTAGTTCACGTTTCCCAAGAGGCCCAGTACTCC.

This clonotype was picked up one time. Mismatch with germline at one junction end may stem from a read error. The chain is built from TRBV5-1 and TRBJ2-2; tentatively, D is TRBD2 (5 bases). The CDR3 runs to 17 residues. Germline CDR1 reads SGHRS; CDR2 reads YFSETQ. The DNA for the CDR3 is TGCGCCAGCAGCATGAGAGAGTGGTACGATGACACCGGGGAGCTGTGTTTT. It translates to CASSMREWYDDTGELCF. Looking up the rest from reference TRBV5-1 and TRBJ2-2 gives the full variable domain: KAGVTQTPRYLIKTRGQQVTLSCSPISGHRSVSWYQQTPGQGLQFLFEYFSETQRNKGNFPGRFSGRQFSNSRSEMNVSTLELGDSALYLCASSMREWYDDTGELCFGEGSRLTVL.

V usage is TRBV7-9 and J usage is TRBJ2-1; a possible D gene is TRBD2 (5 bases). V gave up 2 bases and J gave up 7 bases, with 21 bases separating them. Germline V CDR1 and CDR2: SEHNR, FQNEAQ (reference sequence). This CDR3 has 17 residues. CDR3 sequence: CASSLPYRRPKINEQFF. In DNA form, the CDR3 reads TGTGCCAGCAGCTTACCATATCGGAGGCCTAAAATAAATGAGCAGTTCTTC.

On this clonotype itself: One end of the junction varies from germline; a read error may be responsible. The chain links TRBV28 to TRBJ2-7; D uncertain. Germline V gene sequence: CDR1 MDHEN, CDR2 SYDVKM. The CDR3 totals 13 residues. CDR3 DNA sequence: TGTGCCAGTAGTTTTACCGGTCCCTACGAGCGGTACTTC. It codes for CASSFTGPYERYF.

The chain couples TRBV5-5 to TRBJ1-1; a possible D gene is TRBD1 (6 bases). This CDR3 is 16 amino acids long. Germline CDR1 SGHKS, CDR2 YYEKEE (reference sequence). In DNA form, the CDR3 reads TGTACTAGCAGCTTGGCCGCGGGGACATGGAGGACTGAAGCTTTCTTT. It translates to CTSSLAAGTWRTEAFF. Filled out from reference TRBV5-5 and TRBJ1-1, the complete variable domain reads DAGVTQSPTHLIKTRGQQVTLRCSPISGHKSVSWYQQVLGQGPQFIFQYYEKEERGRGNFPDRFSARQFPNYSSELNVNALLLGDSALYLCTSSLAAGTWRTEAFFGQGTRLTVV.

The chain employs TRBV6-2 or TRBV6-3 and TRBJ2-7; D unresolved. Germline V gene lookup returns CDR1 MNHEY and CDR2 SVGEGT. V gave up 5 bases and J gave up 9 bases, with 17 bases separating them. The length of the CDR3 is 13 residues. The CDR3: CASSPRSHLGQYF. Written as DNA, the CDR3 is TGTGCCAGCAGTCCTCGGAGTCACCTGGGGCAGTACTTC.